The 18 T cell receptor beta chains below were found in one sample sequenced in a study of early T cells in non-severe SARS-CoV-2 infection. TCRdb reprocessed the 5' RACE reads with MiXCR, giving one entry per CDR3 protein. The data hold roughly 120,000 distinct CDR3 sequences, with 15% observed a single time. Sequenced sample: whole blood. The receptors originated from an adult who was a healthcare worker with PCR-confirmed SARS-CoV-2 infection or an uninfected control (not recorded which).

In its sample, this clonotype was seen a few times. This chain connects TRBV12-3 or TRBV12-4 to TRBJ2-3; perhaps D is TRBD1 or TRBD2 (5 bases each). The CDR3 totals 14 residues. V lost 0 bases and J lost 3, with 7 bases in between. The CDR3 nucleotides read TGTGCCAGCAGTTTAGCGGGGACGACAGATACGCAGTATTTT. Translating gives CASSLAGTTDTQYF.

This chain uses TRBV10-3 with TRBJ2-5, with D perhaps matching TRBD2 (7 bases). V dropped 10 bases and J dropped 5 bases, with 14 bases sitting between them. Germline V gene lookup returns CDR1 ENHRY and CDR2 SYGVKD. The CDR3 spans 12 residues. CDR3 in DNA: TGTGCCAAGCTCGGGGGGCAGGAGACCCAGTACTTC. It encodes CAKLGGQETQYF.

The DNA of the CDR3 is TGTGCCTGGAGTGTACTAGCGGAAAACATTCAGTACTTC. Protein: CAWSVLAENIQYF. This chain uses TRBV30 with TRBJ2-4; TRBD2 matches at 8 bases. The CDR3 spans 13 residues. Losses at the gene ends were 0 bases for V and 5 bases for J; bases not matched to a gene: 0. Germline CDR1 is GTSNPN and CDR2 is SVGIG (reference sequence).

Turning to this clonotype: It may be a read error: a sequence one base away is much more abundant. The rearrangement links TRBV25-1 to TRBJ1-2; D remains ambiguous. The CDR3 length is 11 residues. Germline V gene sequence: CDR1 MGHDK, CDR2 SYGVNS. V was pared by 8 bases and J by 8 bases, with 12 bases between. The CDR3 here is CASCAGRGYTF. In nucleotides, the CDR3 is TGTGCCAGCTGTGCGGGTCGCGGCTACACCTTC.

CDR3 in amino acids: CASSATGTRNNEQFF. For the CDR3, the DNA is TGTGCCAGCAGCGCAACCGGGACGAGAAACAATGAGCAGTTCTTC. The chain employs TRBV11-2 and TRBJ2-1; D is possibly TRBD1 or TRBD2 (5 bases each). This CDR3 comprises 15 residues. V lost 5 bases and J lost 5, with 16 bases in between. Germline values: CDR1 SGHAT, CDR2 FQNNGV.

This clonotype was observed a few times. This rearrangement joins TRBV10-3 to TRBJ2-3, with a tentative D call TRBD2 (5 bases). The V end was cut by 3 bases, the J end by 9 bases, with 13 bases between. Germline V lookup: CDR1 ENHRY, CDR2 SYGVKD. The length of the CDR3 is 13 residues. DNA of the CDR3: TGTGCCATCAGTGAACCCCCGGGGAAGACGCAGTATTTT. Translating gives CAISEPPGKTQYF.

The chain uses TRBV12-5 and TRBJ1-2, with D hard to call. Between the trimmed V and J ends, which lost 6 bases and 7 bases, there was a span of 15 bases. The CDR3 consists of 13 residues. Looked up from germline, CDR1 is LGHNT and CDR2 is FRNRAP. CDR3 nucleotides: TGTGCTAGTGGGCCTCCTGGCGCTACTGGCTACACCTTC. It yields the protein CASGPPGATGYTF.

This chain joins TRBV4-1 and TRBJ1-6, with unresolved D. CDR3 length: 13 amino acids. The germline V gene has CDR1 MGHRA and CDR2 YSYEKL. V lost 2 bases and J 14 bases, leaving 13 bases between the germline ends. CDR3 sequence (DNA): TGCGCCAGCAGCCAATACATGGATGGGTCCCTCCACTTT. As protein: CASSQYMDGSLHF.

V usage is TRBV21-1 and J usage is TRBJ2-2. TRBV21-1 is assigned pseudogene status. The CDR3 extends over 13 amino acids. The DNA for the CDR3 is TGTGCCAGCAGCAAACCACGTACCGGGGAGCTGTTTTTT. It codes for CASSKPRTGELFF.

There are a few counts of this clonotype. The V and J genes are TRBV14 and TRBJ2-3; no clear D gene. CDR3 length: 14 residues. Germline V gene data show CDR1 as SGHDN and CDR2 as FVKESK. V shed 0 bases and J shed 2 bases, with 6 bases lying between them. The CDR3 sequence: CASSQERFTDTQYF. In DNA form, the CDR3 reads TGTGCCAGCAGCCAAGAACGGTTCACAGATACGCAGTATTTT.

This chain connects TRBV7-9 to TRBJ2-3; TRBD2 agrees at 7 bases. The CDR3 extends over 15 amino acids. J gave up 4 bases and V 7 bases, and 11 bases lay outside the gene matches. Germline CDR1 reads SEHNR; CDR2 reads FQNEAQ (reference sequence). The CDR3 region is CASITPGGVPDTQYF. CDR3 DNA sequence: TGTGCCAGCATCACCCCGGGGGGTGTCCCAGATACGCAGTATTTT.

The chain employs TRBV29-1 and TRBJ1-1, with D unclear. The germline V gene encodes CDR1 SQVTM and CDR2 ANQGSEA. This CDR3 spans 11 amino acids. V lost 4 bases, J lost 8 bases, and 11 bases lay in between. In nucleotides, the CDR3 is TGCAGCGTTGGTAACGGGCCCGAAGCTTTCTTT. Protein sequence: CSVGNGPEAFF.

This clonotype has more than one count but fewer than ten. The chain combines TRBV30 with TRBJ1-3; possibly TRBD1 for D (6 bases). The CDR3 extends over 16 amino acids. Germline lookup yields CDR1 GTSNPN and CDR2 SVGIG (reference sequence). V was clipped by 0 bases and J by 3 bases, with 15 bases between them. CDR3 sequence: CAWSVRLKGVGNTIYF. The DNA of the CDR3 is TGTGCCTGGAGTGTACGTCTTAAGGGGGTTGGAAACACCATATATTTT.

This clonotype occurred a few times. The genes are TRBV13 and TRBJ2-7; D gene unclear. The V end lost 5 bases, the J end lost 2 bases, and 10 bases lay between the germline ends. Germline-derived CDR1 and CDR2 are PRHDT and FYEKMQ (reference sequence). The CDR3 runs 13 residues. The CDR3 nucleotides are TGTGCCAGCAGCCGACGCCCCCCCTACGAGCAGTACTTC. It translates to CASSRRPPYEQYF.

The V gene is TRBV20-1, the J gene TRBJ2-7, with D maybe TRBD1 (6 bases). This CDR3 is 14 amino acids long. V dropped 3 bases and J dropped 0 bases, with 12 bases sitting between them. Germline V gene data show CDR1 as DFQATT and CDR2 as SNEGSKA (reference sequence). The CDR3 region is CSASWGPDSYEQYF. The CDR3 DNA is TGCAGTGCTAGCTGGGGGCCGGACTCCTACGAGCAGTACTTC.

This CDR3 is CSANWASGSLEQYF. CDR3 DNA: TGCAGTGCTAACTGGGCTAGCGGGTCCTTAGAGCAGTACTTC. The chain uses TRBV20-1 and TRBJ2-7, with 8 bases fitting TRBD2. CDR3 length equals 14 residues. The germline CDR1 and CDR2 sequences are DFQATT and SNEGSKA (reference sequence). V was pared by 4 bases and J by 7 bases, with 12 bases of the junction left unmatched.

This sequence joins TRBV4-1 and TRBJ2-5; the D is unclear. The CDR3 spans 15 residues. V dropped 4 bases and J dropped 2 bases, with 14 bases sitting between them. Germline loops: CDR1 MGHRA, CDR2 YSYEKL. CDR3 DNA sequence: TGCGCCAGCAGCCGAACGCCGACTTGGCAAGAGACCCAGTACTTC. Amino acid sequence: CASSRTPTWQETQYF.

The CDR3 here is CASSLEGAQNEKLFF. The CDR3 nucleotides read TGTGCCAGCAGCTTAGAGGGGGCACAGAATGAAAAACTGTTTTTT. The rearrangement links TRBV7-9 to TRBJ1-4; 7 nucleotides match TRBD1. V gave up 1 base and J gave up 5 bases; unmatched junction bases: 4. This CDR3 spans 15 amino acids. The germline gives CDR1 SEHNR, CDR2 FQNEAQ (reference sequence). The full variable domain, rest sourced from reference TRBV7-9 and TRBJ1-4, is DTGVSQNPRHKITKRGQNVTFRCDPISEHNRLYWYRQTLGQGPEFLTYFQNEAQLEKSRLLSDRFSAERPKGSFSTLEIQRTEQGDSAMYLCASSLEGAQNEKLFFGSGTQLSVL.